This is a list of T cell receptor beta chains from one sample in a study of blood T cell repertoires in COVID-19. Clones were sequenced by immunoSEQ multiplex PCR, and TCRdb holds only the in-frame ones, with some missing. The sample holds 180,000 or so clones, more than 85% seen once. Sequences were obtained from PBMCs or T cells enriched from blood (not recorded which). The receptors were gathered from a human donor with acute COVID-19. The donor label of this sample is uncertain. CDR3s include the opening cysteine and the closing phenylalanine or tryptophan. Fields, in order: CDR3 protein, clone size, V gene, J gene. Size is omitted from some rows. Given values are once, few, many or a class for expanded clones.

CDR3 protein: CASSEKDRPYGYTF
clone size: .
V gene: TRBV18
J gene: TRBJ1-2

CDR3 protein: CASSSTGVGQPQHF
clone size: .
V gene: TRBV6-5
J gene: TRBJ1-5

CDR3 protein: CASSSPSHTEAFF
clone size: .
V gene: TRBV3-1/TRBV3-2
J gene: TRBJ1-1

CDR3 protein: CAGGTGGGYTF
clone size: .
V gene: TRBV30
J gene: TRBJ1-2

CDR3 protein: CASSYLVQGRGYTF
clone size: .
V gene: TRBV6-5
J gene: TRBJ1-2

CDR3 protein: CASSKGQGGNTIYF
clone size: .
V gene: TRBV21-1
J gene: TRBJ1-3

CDR3 protein: CAWSVLSGYQETQYF
clone size: .
V gene: TRBV30
J gene: TRBJ2-5

CDR3 protein: CASSEVRRETQYF
clone size: once
V gene: TRBV2
J gene: TRBJ2-5

CDR3 protein: CASSPPNTGELFF
clone size: many
V gene: TRBV27
J gene: TRBJ2-2

CDR3 protein: CASSFGQVQENTEAFF
clone size: .
V gene: TRBV5-1
J gene: TRBJ1-1

CDR3 protein: CASSPRGGGPPGELFF
clone size: .
V gene: TRBV5-5
J gene: TRBJ2-2

CDR3 protein: CASSFSTRTGNTEAFF
clone size: .
V gene: TRBV7-9
J gene: TRBJ1-1

CDR3 protein: CASSSATNEKLFF
clone size: once
V gene: TRBV7-2
J gene: TRBJ1-4

CDR3 protein: CSAQRGDRPYF
clone size: .
V gene: TRBV20-1
J gene: TRBJ2-4

CDR3 protein: CASSLGELNSPLHF
clone size: .
V gene: TRBV7-8
J gene: TRBJ1-6

CDR3 protein: CASRPRQDGKETQYF
clone size: .
V gene: TRBV7-2
J gene: TRBJ2-5

CDR3 protein: CASSVAPSGSIYEQYF
clone size: .
V gene: TRBV9
J gene: TRBJ2-7

CDR3 protein: CASSFPGQGLVSTDTQYF
clone size: .
V gene: TRBV27
J gene: TRBJ2-3

CDR3 protein: CASSQEAGYNEQFF
clone size: .
V gene: TRBV3-1/TRBV3-2
J gene: TRBJ2-1

CDR3 protein: CASSPRGPEAFF
clone size: .
V gene: TRBV18
J gene: TRBJ1-1

CDR3 protein: CASSPRSTGYEQYF
clone size: .
V gene: TRBV21-1
J gene: TRBJ2-7

CDR3 protein: CASSVDGNQPQHF
clone size: .
V gene: TRBV9
J gene: TRBJ1-5